This T cell receptor (beta chain) was retrieved from a study of CD8 T cells in Susac syndrome. Germline assignment: CDR1 SGHDT and CDR2 YYEEEE. The ends lost 0 bases at V and 2 bases at J; junction bases unmatched: 6. The CDR3 covers 16 residues. Reverse transcription of roughly 0.5 to 1 ug RNA was carried out with random hexamers. An immunoSEQ multiplex PCR generated amplified TCR beta CDR3 products spanning 54 Vbeta and 13 Jbeta. TCRdb analysed the immunoSEQ multiplex PCR reads with MiXCR anew, one entry per CDR3 protein. The sample has 300,000 to 350,000 distinct CDR3 sequences; about 90% are singletons.

The sample consisted of CD4+ T cells from PBMCs. This chain joins TRBV5-6 and TRBJ2-3; 7 bases agree with TRBD2. The source of this sequence is a human donor with multiple sclerosis. The CDR3 nucleotides read TGTGCCAGCAGCTTGGGGCGGGGGTCCCACACAGATACGCAGTATTTT. It yields the protein CASSLGRGSHTDTQYF.